A single sample gave rise to the 2 T cell receptor beta chains below, sequenced in a study of spatial heterogeneity in lung cancer. Time point indicated: sample taken at primary tumor resection. TCRdb re-called the 5' RACE reads with MiXCR, one entry per CDR3 protein. The table records tens of thousands of distinct CDR3 sequences, about 5.8% of them present only once. The specimen comprised PBMCs, sampled at surgery. These receptors came from a male donor with early-stage non-small cell lung cancer.

The table lists this clonotype with many counts. This sequence joins TRBV18 and TRBJ2-1; 7 bases agree with TRBD2. The CDR3 length is 15 residues. Losses at the gene ends were 3 bases for V and 3 bases for J; bases not matched to a gene: 5. From germline, CDR1 is KGHSH and CDR2 LQKENI. CDR3 nucleotide sequence: TGTGCCAGCTCACCTGGGGGAGGGAGCTACAATGAGCAGTTCTTC. Translated: CASSPGGGSYNEQFF.

This clonotype occurred many times. The rearrangement links TRBV29-1 to TRBJ2-2, with 10 bases fitting TRBD1. Germline values: CDR1 SQVTM, CDR2 ANQGSEA. The V gene end was trimmed by 4 bases and the J gene end by 5 bases; junction bases not matched to a gene: 1. The CDR3 totals 13 residues. CDR3 sequence (DNA): TGCAGCGTTGGGACAGGGGGAACCGGGGAGCTGTTTTTT. Translated: CSVGTGGTGELFF.